The source of this TCR beta chain is a study of graft-versus-host responses after intestinal transplantation. TCRdb keeps only in-frame clones here, not all; method: immunoSEQ multiplex PCR. The repertoire consists of over 65,000 clones, with less than 95% occurring once and the leading ten covering 7.6%. As regards this clone: Its specificity is unknown.

Germline CDR1 SGHTA, CDR2 FQGNSA. With 1 base removed from V and 5 bases from J, the gap between germline ends came to 9 bases. This CDR3 comprises 13 residues. The sequencing here drew on unstimulated CD8+ T cells sorted from spleen or lymph node cells, taken before transplant. The TCR comes from a human donor who was the organ donor for an intestinal transplant. The chain employs TRBV7-2 and TRBJ2-7, with a tentative D call TRBD2 (5 bases). The CDR3 here is CASSLEPSHEQYF. CDR3 nucleotides: TGTGCCAGCAGCTTAGAGCCTAGCCACGAGCAGTACTTC.